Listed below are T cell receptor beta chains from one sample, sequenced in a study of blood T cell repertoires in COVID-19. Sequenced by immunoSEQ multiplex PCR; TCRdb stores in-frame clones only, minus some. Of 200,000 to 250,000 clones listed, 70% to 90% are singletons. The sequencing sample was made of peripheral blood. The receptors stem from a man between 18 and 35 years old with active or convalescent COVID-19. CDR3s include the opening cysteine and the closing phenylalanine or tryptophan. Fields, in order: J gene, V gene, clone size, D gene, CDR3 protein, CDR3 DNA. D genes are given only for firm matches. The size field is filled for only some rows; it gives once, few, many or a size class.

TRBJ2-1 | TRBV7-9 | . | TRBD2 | CASSSPQGGLAGGGEQFF | TGTGCCAGCAGCTCCCCACAGGGCGGACTAGCGGGAGGTGGTGAGCAGTTCTTC
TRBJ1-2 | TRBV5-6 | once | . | CASSFGDYGYTF | TGTGCCAGCAGCTTCGGGGACTATGGCTACACCTTC
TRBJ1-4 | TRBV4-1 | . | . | CASSHPGSTNEKLFF | TGCGCCAGCAGCCACCCGGGTTCAACTAATGAAAAACTGTTTTTT
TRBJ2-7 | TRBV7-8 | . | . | CASSLAGGSQYF | TGTGCCAGCAGCTTAGCGGGAGGCTCGCAGTACTTC
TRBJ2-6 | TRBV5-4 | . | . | CASSLGSSGANVLTF | TGTGCCAGCAGCTTGGGGAGTTCTGGGGCCAACGTCCTGACTTTC
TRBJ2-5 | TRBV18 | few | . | CASSLRTNQETQYF | TGTGCCAGCTCACTAAGGACAAACCAAGAGACCCAGTACTTC
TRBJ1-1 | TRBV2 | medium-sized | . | CASSESPGGMNTEAFF | TGTGCCAGCAGTGAATCCCCGGGAGGGATGAACACTGAAGCTTTCTTT
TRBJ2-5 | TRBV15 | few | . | CATSDSMVIAESQYF | TGTGCCACCAGCGACAGTATGGTTATAGCTGAGTCCCAGTACTTC
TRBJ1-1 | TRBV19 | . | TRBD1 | CASRTDRSNTEAFF | TGTGCCAGTAGGACGGACAGGTCTAACACTGAAGCTTTCTTT
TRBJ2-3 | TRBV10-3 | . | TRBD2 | CAITASGTDTQYF | TGTGCCATCACCGCTAGCGGGACAGATACGCAGTATTTT
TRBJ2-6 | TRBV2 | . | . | CASTQVGSSSGANVLTF | TGTGCCAGCACCCAGGTGGGGAGTTCCTCTGGGGCCAACGTCCTGACTTTC
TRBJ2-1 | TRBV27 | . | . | CASSLAGNEQFF | TGTGCCAGCAGTTTAGCGGGGAATGAGCAGTTCTTC